Reported below is one T cell receptor beta chain. Its target is not known. This specimen comes from a study of T cell responses to AZD1222 COVID-19 vaccine. Overall study context: It was second doses at about 4 or about 12 weeks that were pooled.

Repertoires were generated with immunoSEQ multiplex PCR, while TCRdb's copy carries only in-frame clones and drops some. Here the sample spans tens of thousands of clones, roughly 90% being singletons. General study points: At baseline, seropositivity was found in only five or six AZD1222 recipients.

The CDR3 sequence is 16 residues long. Deletions cut 4 bases from V and 0 bases from J, with 14 bases between. Germline CDR1 KGHSH, CDR2 LQKENI. The sequencing used peripheral blood, collected on day 0 of AZD1222 vaccination. This TCR came from an adult in good health. The chain uses TRBV18 and TRBJ2-3; possibly TRBD1 for D (5 bases). The CDR3 nucleotides are TGTGCCAGCTCACGACAGAAGGTTTCTAGCACAGATACGCAGTATTTT. It is translated as CASSRQKVSSTDTQYF.